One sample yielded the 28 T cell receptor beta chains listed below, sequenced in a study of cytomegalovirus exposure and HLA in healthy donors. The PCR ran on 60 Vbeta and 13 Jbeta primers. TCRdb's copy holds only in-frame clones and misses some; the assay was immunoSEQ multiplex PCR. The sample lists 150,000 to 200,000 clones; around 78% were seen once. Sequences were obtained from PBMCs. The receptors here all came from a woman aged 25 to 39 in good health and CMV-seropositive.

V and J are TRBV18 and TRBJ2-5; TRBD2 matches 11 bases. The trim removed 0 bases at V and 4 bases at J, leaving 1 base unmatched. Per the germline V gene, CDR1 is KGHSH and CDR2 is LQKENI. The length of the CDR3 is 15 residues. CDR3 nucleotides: TGTGCCAGCTCACCACCTAGCGGGGGGGCAGAGACCCAGTACTTC. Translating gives CASSPPSGGAETQYF.

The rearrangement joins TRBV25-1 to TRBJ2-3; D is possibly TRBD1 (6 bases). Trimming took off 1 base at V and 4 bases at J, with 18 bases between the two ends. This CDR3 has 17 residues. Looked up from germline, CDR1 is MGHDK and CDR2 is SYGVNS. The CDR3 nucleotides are TGTGCCAGCAGTGAATTTGGAATGGGACAAGTGTCAGATACGCAGTATTTT. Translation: CASSEFGMGQVSDTQYF.

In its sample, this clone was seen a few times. CDR3 sequence reads: CASSGTSGNNEQFF. As DNA, the CDR3 is TGCGCCAGCAGCGGGACTAGCGGGAACAATGAGCAGTTCTTC. This sequence joins TRBV5-1 and TRBJ2-1; 13 bases line up with TRBD2. The CDR3 consists of 14 residues. Trimming removed 4 bases from V and 5 bases from J; junction bases left unmatched: 0. Per the germline V gene, CDR1 is SGHRS and CDR2 is YFSETQ.

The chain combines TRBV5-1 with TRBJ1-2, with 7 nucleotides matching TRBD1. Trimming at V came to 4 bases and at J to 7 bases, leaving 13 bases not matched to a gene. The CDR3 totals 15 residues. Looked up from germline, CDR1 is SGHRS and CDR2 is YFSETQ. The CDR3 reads CASSRSGTERGGYTF. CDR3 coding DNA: TGCGCCAGCAGCCGGTCCGGGACAGAAAGAGGTGGCTACACCTTC.

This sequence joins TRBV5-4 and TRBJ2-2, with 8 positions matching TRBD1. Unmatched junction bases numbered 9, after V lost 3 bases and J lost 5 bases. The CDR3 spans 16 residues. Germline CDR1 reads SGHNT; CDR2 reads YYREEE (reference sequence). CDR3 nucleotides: TGTGCCAGCAGCTCTGGGCAGGGGGCGGGGACCGGGGAGCTGTTTTTT. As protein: CASSSGQGAGTGELFF.

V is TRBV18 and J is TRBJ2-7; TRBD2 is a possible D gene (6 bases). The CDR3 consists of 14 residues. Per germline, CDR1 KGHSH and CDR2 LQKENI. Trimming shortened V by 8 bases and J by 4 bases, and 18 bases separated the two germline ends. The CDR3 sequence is CASTRDLGQYEQYF. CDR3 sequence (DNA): TGTGCCAGCACCCGGGACTTGGGGCAATACGAGCAGTACTTC.

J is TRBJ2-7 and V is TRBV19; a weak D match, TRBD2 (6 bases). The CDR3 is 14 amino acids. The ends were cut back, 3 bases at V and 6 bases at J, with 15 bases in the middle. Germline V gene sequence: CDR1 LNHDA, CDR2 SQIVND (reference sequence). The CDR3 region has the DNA TGTGCCAGTAGTATGGGACGGGAGCTGTCCGAGCAGTACTTC. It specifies CASSMGRELSEQYF.

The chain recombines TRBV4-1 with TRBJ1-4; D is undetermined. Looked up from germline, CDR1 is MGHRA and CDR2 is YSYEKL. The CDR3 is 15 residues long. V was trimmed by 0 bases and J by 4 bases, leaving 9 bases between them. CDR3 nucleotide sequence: TGCGCCAGCAGCCAAGATCGTCCGTATAATGAAAAACTGTTTTTT. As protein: CASSQDRPYNEKLFF.

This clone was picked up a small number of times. CDR3 region: CASSLEGTLWETQYF. The DNA for the CDR3 is TGTGCCAGCAGCCTGGAGGGTACTTTGTGGGAGACCCAGTACTTC. The rearrangement links TRBV9 to TRBJ2-5, with D perhaps matching TRBD2 (6 bases). The CDR3 loop spans 15 amino acids. CDR1 and CDR2 (germline): SGDLS, YYNGEE. V lost 4 bases and J lost 5, with 18 bases in between.

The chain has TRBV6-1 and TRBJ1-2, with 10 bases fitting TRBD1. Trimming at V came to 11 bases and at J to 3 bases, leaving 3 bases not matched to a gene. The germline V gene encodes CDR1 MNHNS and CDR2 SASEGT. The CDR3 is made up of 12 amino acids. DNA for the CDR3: TGTGCCGGACAGGGGGAAGACTATGGCTACACCTTC. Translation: CAGQGEDYGYTF.

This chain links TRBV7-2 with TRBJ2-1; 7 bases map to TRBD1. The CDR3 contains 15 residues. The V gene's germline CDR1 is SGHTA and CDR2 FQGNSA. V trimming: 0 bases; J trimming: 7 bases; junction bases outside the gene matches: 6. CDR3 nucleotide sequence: TGTGCCAGCAGCTTAGCGCACAGGGGCGGGAATGAGCAGTTCTTC. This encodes CASSLAHRGGNEQFF.

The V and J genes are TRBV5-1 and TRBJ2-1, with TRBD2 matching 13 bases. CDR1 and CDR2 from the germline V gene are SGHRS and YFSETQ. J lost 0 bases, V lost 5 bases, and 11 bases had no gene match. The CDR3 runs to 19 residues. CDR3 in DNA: TGCGCCAGCAGTCTGGGGGGACTAGCGGGGACAAGCTCCTACAATGAGCAGTTCTTC. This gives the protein CASSLGGLAGTSSYNEQFF.

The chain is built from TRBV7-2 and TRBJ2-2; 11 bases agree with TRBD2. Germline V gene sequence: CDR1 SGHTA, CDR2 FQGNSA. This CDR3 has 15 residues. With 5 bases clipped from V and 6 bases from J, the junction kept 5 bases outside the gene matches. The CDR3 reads CASSRLLAGAGELFF. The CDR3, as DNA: TGTGCCAGCAGCCGCCTACTAGCGGGAGCCGGGGAGCTGTTTTTT.

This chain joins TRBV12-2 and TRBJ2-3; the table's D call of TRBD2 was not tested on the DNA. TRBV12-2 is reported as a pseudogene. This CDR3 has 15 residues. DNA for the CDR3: TGTGCAAGTCGCTCTGAGGCGGTGGGCACAGATACGCAGTATTTT. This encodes CASRSEAVGTDTQYF.

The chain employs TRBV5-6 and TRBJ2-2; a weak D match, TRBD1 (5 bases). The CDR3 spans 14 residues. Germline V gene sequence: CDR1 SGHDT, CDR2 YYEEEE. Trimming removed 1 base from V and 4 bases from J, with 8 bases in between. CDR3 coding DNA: TGTGCCAGCAGCTTGATAGGGGCCACCGGGGAGCTGTTTTTT. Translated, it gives CASSLIGATGELFF. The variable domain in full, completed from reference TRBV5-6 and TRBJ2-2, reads DAGVTQSPTHLIKTRGQQVTLRCSPKSGHDTVSWYQQALGQGPQFIFQYYEEEERQRGNFPDRFSGHQFPNYSSELNVNALLLGDSALYLCASSLIGATGELFFGEGSRLTVL.

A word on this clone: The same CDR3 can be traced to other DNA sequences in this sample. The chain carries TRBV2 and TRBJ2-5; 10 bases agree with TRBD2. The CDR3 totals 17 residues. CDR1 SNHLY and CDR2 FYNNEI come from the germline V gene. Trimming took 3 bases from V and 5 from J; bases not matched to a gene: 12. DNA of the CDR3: TGTGCCAGCAGTGAGTTGGTGGGACTAGCGTTCGGGGAGACCCAGTACTTC. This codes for CASSELVGLAFGETQYF. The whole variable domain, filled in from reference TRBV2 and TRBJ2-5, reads EPEVTQTPSHQVTQMGQEVILRCVPISNHLYFYWYRQILGQKVEFLVSFYNNEISEKSEIFDDQFSVERPDGSNFTLKIRSTKLEDSAMYFCASSELVGLAFGETQYFGPGTRLLVL.

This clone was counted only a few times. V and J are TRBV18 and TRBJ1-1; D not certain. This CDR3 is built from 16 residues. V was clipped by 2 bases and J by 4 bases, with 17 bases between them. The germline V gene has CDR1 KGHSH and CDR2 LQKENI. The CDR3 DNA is TGTGCCAGCTCACCAATGAGCGGAAGGAGTAGCACTGAAGCTTTCTTT. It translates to CASSPMSGRSSTEAFF.

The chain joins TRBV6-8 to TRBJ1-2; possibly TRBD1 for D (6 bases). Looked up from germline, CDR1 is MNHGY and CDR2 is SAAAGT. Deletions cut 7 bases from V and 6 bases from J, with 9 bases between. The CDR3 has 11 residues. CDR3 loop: CASNRVDGYTF. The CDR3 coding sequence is TGTGCCAGCAACAGGGTTGATGGCTACACCTTC.

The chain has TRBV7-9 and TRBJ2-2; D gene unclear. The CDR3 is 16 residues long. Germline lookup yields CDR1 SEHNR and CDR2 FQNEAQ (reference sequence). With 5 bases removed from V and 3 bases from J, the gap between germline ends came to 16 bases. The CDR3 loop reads CASSASFSRDTGELFF. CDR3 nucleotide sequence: TGTGCCAGCAGCGCTAGTTTCTCTCGTGACACCGGGGAGCTGTTTTTT.

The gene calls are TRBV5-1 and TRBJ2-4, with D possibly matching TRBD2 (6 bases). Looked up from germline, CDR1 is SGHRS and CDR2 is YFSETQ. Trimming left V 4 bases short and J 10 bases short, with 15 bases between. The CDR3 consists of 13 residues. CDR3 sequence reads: CASSPRDSGIQYF. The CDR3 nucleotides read TGCGCCAGCAGCCCTAGGGATAGCGGAATTCAGTACTTC. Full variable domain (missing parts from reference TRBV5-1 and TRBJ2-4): KAGVTQTPRYLIKTRGQQVTLSCSPISGHRSVSWYQQTPGQGLQFLFEYFSETQRNKGNFPGRFSGRQFSNSRSEMNVSTLELGDSALYLCASSPRDSGIQYFGAGTRLSVL.

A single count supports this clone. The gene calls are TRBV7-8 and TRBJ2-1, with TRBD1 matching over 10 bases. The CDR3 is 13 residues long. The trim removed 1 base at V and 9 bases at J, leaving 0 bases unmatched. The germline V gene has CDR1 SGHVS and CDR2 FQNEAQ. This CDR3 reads CASSLGDRGEQFF. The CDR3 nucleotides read TGTGCCAGCAGCTTAGGGGACAGGGGTGAGCAGTTCTTC.

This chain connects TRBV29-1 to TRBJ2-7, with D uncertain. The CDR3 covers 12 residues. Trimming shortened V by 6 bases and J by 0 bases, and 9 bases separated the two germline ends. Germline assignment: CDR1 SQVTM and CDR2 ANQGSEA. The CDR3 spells CSVQESSYEQYF. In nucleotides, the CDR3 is TGCAGCGTGCAGGAAAGCTCCTACGAGCAGTACTTC.

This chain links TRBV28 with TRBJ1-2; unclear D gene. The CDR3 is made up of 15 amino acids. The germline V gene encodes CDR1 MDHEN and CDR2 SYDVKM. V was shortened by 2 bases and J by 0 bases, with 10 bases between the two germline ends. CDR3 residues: CASSLRLRANYGYTF. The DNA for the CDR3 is TGTGCCAGCAGTTTAAGACTCCGAGCTAACTATGGCTACACCTTC.

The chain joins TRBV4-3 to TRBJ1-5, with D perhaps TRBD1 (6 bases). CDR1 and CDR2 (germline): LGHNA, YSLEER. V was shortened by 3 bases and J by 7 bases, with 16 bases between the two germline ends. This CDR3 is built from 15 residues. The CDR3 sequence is CASSHLRGGDQPQHF. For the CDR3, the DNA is TGCGCCAGCAGCCACCTCAGGGGAGGGGACCAGCCCCAGCATTTT.

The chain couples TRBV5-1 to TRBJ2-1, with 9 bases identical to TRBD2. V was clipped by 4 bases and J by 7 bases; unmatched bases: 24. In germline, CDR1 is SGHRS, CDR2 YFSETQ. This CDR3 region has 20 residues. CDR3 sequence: CASSESRTFLGGRARNEQFF. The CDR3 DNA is TGCGCCAGCAGCGAAAGCCGAACATTTTTAGGCGGGAGGGCCCGTAATGAGCAGTTCTTC.

CDR3 DNA: TGTGCCAGCAAAACCGGGGTGTGGCATGGCTACACCTTC. This codes for CASKTGVWHGYTF. The V and J genes are TRBV28 and TRBJ1-2; no firm D call. The V end lost 7 bases, the J end lost 6 bases, and 15 bases lay between the germline ends. Germline V gene lookup returns CDR1 MDHEN and CDR2 SYDVKM. This CDR3 spans 13 amino acids.

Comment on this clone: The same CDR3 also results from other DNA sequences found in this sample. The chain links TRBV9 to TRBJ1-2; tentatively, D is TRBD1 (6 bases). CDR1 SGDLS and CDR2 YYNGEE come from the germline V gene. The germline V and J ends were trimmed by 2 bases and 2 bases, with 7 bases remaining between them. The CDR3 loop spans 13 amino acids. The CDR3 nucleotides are TGTGCCAGCAGCGTTACAGGGAACTATGGCTACACCTTC. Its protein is CASSVTGNYGYTF.

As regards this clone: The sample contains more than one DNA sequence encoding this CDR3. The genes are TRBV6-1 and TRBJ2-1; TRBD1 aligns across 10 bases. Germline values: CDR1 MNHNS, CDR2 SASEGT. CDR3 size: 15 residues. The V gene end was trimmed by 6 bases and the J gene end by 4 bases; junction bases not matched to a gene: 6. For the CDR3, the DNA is TGTGCCAGCAGCGTGGACAGGGGGTCTTACAATGAGCAGTTCTTC. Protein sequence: CASSVDRGSYNEQFF.